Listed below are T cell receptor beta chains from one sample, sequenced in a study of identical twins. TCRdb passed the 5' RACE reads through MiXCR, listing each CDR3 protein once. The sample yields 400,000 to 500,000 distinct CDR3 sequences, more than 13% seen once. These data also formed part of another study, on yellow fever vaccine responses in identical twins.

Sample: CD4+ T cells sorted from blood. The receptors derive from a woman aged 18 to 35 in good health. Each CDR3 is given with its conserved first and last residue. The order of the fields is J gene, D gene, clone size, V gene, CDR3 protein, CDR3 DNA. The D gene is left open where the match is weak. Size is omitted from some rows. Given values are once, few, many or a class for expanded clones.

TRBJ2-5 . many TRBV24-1 CATSEPSGQETQYF TGTGCCACCAGTGAACCGTCGGGGCAAGAGACCCAGTACTTC
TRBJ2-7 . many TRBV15 CATSKGFRVEQYF TGTGCCACCAGCAAGGGGTTCAGGGTCGAGCAGTACTTC
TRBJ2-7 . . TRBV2 CASRPQVPNYEQYF TGTGCCAGCAGGCCACAGGTCCCTAACTACGAGCAGTACTTC
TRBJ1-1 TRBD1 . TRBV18 CASSPRGLTEAFF TGTGCCAGCTCACCGAGGGGGCTCACTGAAGCTTTCTTT
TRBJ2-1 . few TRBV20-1 CSARDQLIYNEQFF TGCAGTGCTAGAGACCAACTGATCTACAATGAGCAGTTCTTC
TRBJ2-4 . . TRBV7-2 CASSLTTLLGRNIQYF TGTGCCAGCAGCCTAACGACCCTCCTTGGGAGAAACATTCAGTACTTC
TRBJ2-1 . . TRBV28 CASINYNEQFF TGTGCCAGCATAAACTACAATGAGCAGTTCTTC
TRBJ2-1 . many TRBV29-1 CSVLKMGSYNEQFF TGCAGCGTTCTGAAAATGGGCAGCTACAATGAGCAGTTCTTC
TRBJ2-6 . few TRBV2 CASSTEGSGANVLTF TGTGCCAGCAGTACCGAGGGCTCTGGGGCCAACGTCCTGACTTTC
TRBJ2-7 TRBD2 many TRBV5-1 CASSFGLAGGSYEQYF TGCGCCAGCAGCTTTGGACTAGCGGGAGGCTCCTACGAGCAGTACTTC
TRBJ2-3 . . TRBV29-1 CSVDPQGTDTQYF TGCAGCGTTGATCCGCAGGGCACAGATACGCAGTATTTT
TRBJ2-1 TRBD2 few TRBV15 CATSRVGSGERNEQFF TGTGCCACCAGCAGAGTAGGTAGCGGGGAGAGAAATGAGCAGTTCTTC
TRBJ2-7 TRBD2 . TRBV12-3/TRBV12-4 CASSLSSVLPGGLKGDEQYF TGTGCCAGCAGCCTATCTTCGGTTTTGCCGGGGGGGCTTAAAGGAGACGAGCAGTACTTC
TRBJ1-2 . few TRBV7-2 CASSAGHETHGYTF TGTGCCAGCAGCGCGGGCCACGAGACCCATGGCTACACCTTC
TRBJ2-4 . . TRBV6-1 CASRTPGAGNIQYF TGTGCCAGCAGGACCCCGGGGGCAGGAAACATTCAGTACTTC
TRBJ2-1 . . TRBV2 CASNWGSNGGDEQFF TGTGCCAGCAATTGGGGGTCTAATGGGGGCGATGAGCAGTTCTTC
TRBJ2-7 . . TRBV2 CASSEYGIREQYF TGTGCCAGCAGTGAATATGGCATCAGGGAGCAGTACTTC
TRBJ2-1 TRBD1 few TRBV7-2 CASSLAPRQGAYNEQFF TGTGCCAGCAGCTTAGCCCCTCGGCAGGGGGCTTACAATGAGCAGTTCTTC
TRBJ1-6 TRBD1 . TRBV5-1 CASSTGQGSYNSPLHF TGCGCCAGCAGCACTGGACAGGGCTCGTATAATTCACCCCTCCACTTT
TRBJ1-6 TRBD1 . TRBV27 CASSWDSLNSPLHF TGTGCCAGCAGTTGGGACAGTCTCAATTCACCCCTCCACTTT